Presented here are 24 T cell receptor beta chains from one specimen sequenced in a study of shared clonotypes between healthy human individuals. The protocol was immunoSEQ multiplex PCR, while the TCRdb copy is restricted to in-frame clones and leaves out a portion. The profile shows roughly 720,000 clones, around 90% of them singletons. The sample taken for sequencing was memory CD8+ T cells from PBMCs. Subset: CD45RO+ cells pooled with CCR7-negative TemRA cells. These receptors were collected from a man aged 18 to 30 in good health. Some clones in this sample may be carry-over from other donors' samples.

V gene TRBV5-6 combines with J gene TRBJ2-7, with 11 bases lining up with TRBD2. Trimming cost V 4 bases and J 3 bases; bases outside gene matches: 9. This CDR3 has 16 amino acids. From germline, CDR1 is SGHDT and CDR2 YYEEEE. This CDR3 reads CASSPGSGLAVYEQYF. The CDR3, as DNA: TGTGCCAGCAGCCCCGGCTCGGGACTAGCGGTCTACGAGCAGTACTTC.

The V call is TRBV28, the J call TRBJ2-1, with D tentatively TRBD1 or TRBD2 (5 bases each). The germline CDR1 and CDR2 sequences are MDHEN and SYDVKM. Trimming shortened V by 6 bases and J by 7 bases, and 16 bases separated the two germline ends. The CDR3 runs to 14 residues. The chain's CDR3 is CASRSRKGRNEQFF. DNA of the CDR3: TGTGCCAGCAGGTCGAGGAAGGGACGGAATGAGCAGTTCTTC.

The rearrangement links TRBV7-9 to TRBJ1-5, with D possibly TRBD1 on 6 matching bases. The CDR3 spans 13 residues. Looked up from germline, CDR1 is SEHNR and CDR2 is FQNEAQ (reference sequence). Deletions cut 0 bases from V and 7 bases from J, with 7 bases between. This chain's CDR3 is CASSLATGQPQHF. CDR3 DNA sequence: TGTGCCAGCAGCTTAGCAACAGGGCAGCCCCAGCATTTT.

The chain is built from TRBV7-8 and TRBJ2-3, with 11 bases matching TRBD2. The CDR3 runs 16 residues. Germline V gives CDR1 SGHVS, CDR2 FQNEAQ. The V gene end was trimmed by 2 bases and the J gene end by 5 bases; junction bases not matched to a gene: 6. The DNA of the CDR3 is TGTGCCAGCAGCTTAATATTAGCGGGAGGGGGAGATACGCAGTATTTT. Residues: CASSLILAGGGDTQYF.

For this clone: Within the sample, other DNA sequences also encode this same CDR3. This chain connects TRBV4-1 to TRBJ2-7; D is unclear. Trimming shortened V by 1 base and J by 2 bases, and 9 bases separated the two germline ends. Per germline, CDR1 MGHRA and CDR2 YSYEKL. This CDR3 has 14 amino acids. The CDR3 is CASSQVAGPYEQYF. CDR3 bases: TGCGCCAGCAGCCAAGTCGCCGGACCCTACGAGCAGTACTTC.

This clone was detected a few times. The gene calls are TRBV19 and TRBJ1-3; D unresolved. This CDR3 comprises 14 residues. In germline, CDR1 is LNHDA, CDR2 SQIVND (reference sequence). V lost 3 bases and J 4 bases, leaving 10 bases between the germline ends. CDR3 nucleotides: TGTGCCAGTAGTATGACGGGATGGGGAAACACCATATATTTT. Its translation: CASSMTGWGNTIYF.

The genes are TRBV10-3 and TRBJ2-5; 8 nucleotides line up with TRBD2. The DNA end is a closer match to TRBJ2-7, so the J assignment may be wrong. The CDR3 runs to 12 residues. Germline V CDR1 and CDR2: ENHRY, SYGVKD. DNA of the CDR3: TGTGCCACCCTGGCGGGAGGCTACGAGCAGTACTTC. Translated: CATLAGGYEQYF.

V and J are TRBV29-1 and TRBJ2-7; D perhaps matches TRBD2 (6 bases). This CDR3 spans 14 amino acids. Deletions cut 5 bases from V and 6 bases from J, with 20 bases between. The germline V gene encodes CDR1 SQVTM and CDR2 ANQGSEA. The CDR3 here is CSVSSGRPVPEQYF. As DNA, the CDR3 is TGCAGCGTTTCTTCGGGGAGGCCTGTCCCCGAGCAGTACTTC.

The chain has TRBV27 and TRBJ2-3; D ambiguous. Germline assignment: CDR1 MNHEY and CDR2 SMNVEV (reference sequence). Trimming shortened V by 6 bases and J by 2 bases, and 12 bases separated the two germline ends. The CDR3 runs to 14 residues. This chain's CDR3 is CASRHIETTDTQYF. CDR3 nucleotide sequence: TGTGCCAGCAGACATATTGAGACCACAGATACGCAGTATTTT.

This chain connects TRBV27 to TRBJ2-1, with 10 positions matching TRBD2. CDR3 size: 16 residues. Germline values: CDR1 MNHEY, CDR2 SMNVEV (reference sequence). J lost 5 bases, V lost 4 bases, and 8 bases had no gene match. The CDR3 DNA sequence: TGTGCCAGCAGTTCCTTAAGCGGGAGGGAGAACAATGAGCAGTTCTTC. Translating gives CASSSLSGRENNEQFF.

The chain recombines TRBV5-6 with TRBJ2-3; TRBD1 agrees at 9 bases. The CDR3 loop spans 16 amino acids. Trimming removed 2 bases from V and 0 bases from J; junction bases left unmatched: 4. The germline gives CDR1 SGHDT, CDR2 YYEEEE. The CDR3 DNA follows: TGTGCCAGCAGCTTTGGGACAGGGCCAAGCACAGATACGCAGTATTTT. Translation: CASSFGTGPSTDTQYF.

This clone was seen at least ten times. This chain connects TRBV2 to TRBJ2-7, with D perhaps assigned TRBD1 or TRBD2 (5 bases each). The CDR3 has 12 amino acids. CDR1 SNHLY and CDR2 FYNNEI come from the germline V gene. Deletions cut 8 bases from V and 2 bases from J, with 10 bases between. Here the CDR3 DNA reads TGTGCCAGCGGGGGATGGGCCTACGAGCAGTACTTC. Translating it yields CASGGWAYEQYF.

V and J are TRBV7-9 and TRBJ2-5; 7 nucleotides match TRBD2. Germline CDR1 and CDR2: SEHNR and FQNEAQ (reference sequence). There are 16 residues in the CDR3. J lost 5 bases, V lost 5 bases, and 14 bases had no gene match. The CDR3 protein is CASSQRTGTKEETQYF. In DNA form, the CDR3 reads TGTGCCAGCAGCCAAAGAACCGGGACTAAAGAGGAGACCCAGTACTTC.

The chain couples TRBV6-1 to TRBJ2-6; D gene ambiguous. Trimming removed 8 bases at V and 3 bases at J, with 14 bases between. The CDR3 totals 15 residues. Germline assignment: CDR1 MNHNS and CDR2 SASEGT. CDR3 residues: CASPSPGGGANVLTF. The CDR3 nucleotides are TGTGCCAGCCCCTCCCCGGGCGGTGGGGCCAACGTCCTGACTTTC.

This clone was recorded a few times. The chain has TRBV30 and TRBJ1-5; D may be TRBD1 (5 bases). The germline V gene encodes CDR1 GTSNPN and CDR2 SVGIG (reference sequence). V was trimmed by 2 bases and J by 4 bases, leaving 9 bases between them. CDR3 length: 13 amino acids. The CDR3 is CAWSPGSNQPQHF. Here the CDR3 DNA reads TGTGCCTGGAGTCCAGGGTCGAATCAGCCCCAGCATTTT. The whole variable domain, remainder taken from reference TRBV30 and TRBJ1-5, is SQTIHQWPATLVQPVGSPLSLECTVEGTSNPNLYWYRQAAGRGLQLLFYSVGIGQISSEVPQNLSASRPQDRQFILSSKKLLLSDSGFYLCAWSPGSNQPQHFGDGTRLSIL.

The chain has TRBV5-4 and TRBJ1-2; no definite D call. The V gene's germline CDR1 is SGHNT and CDR2 YYREEE (reference sequence). Trimming took off 2 bases at V and 4 bases at J, with 12 bases between the two ends. The CDR3 contains 14 residues. CDR3 bases: TGTGCCAGCAGCTTTTGGGAGGGTACCTATGGCTACACCTTC. It is translated as CASSFWEGTYGYTF. The variable domain in full, completed from reference TRBV5-4 and TRBJ1-2, reads ETGVTQSPTHLIKTRGQQVTLRCSSQSGHNTVSWYQQALGQGPQFIFQYYREEENGRGNFPPRFSGLQFPNYSSELNVNALELDDSALYLCASSFWEGTYGYTFGSGTRLTVV.

The chain uses TRBV6-5 and TRBJ1-2; D not certain. The CDR3 consists of 14 residues. CDR1 and CDR2 (germline): MNHEY, SVGAGI. V dropped 2 bases and J dropped 5 bases, with 12 bases sitting between them. CDR3 residues: CASSYMGSRYGYTF. The CDR3, as DNA: TGTGCCAGCAGTTACATGGGGTCGAGGTATGGCTACACCTTC.

The rearrangement joins TRBV18 to TRBJ2-7; TRBD2 aligns across 15 bases. The CDR3 has 20 amino acids. Per germline, CDR1 KGHSH and CDR2 LQKENI. Unmatched junction bases numbered 13, after V lost 3 bases and J lost 1 base. CDR3: CASSPLPRTSGRVLSYEQYF. For the CDR3, the DNA is TGTGCCAGCTCACCGCTCCCCAGGACTAGCGGGAGGGTATTGTCCTACGAGCAGTACTTC.

The chain recombines TRBV6-5 with TRBJ2-1, with TRBD1 matching over 10 bases. Germline assignment: CDR1 MNHEY and CDR2 SVGAGI. Trimming at V came to 5 bases and at J to 7 bases, leaving 8 bases not matched to a gene. The CDR3 runs to 15 residues. Here the CDR3 DNA reads TGTGCCAGCAGTAACACCCCGGGACAGGGGAATGAGCAGTTCTTC. Protein product: CASSNTPGQGNEQFF.

The J gene is TRBJ1-2, the V gene TRBV7-9; 9 positions agree with TRBD1. Germline CDR1 and CDR2: SEHNR and FQNEAQ (reference sequence). With V trimmed by 5 bases and J by 6 bases, 10 bases remained unmatched. The CDR3 covers 15 residues. The CDR3 protein is CASSTFTGGADGYTF. The CDR3 coding sequence is TGTGCCAGCAGCACATTCACAGGGGGCGCTGATGGCTACACCTTC. Filled out from reference TRBV7-9 and TRBJ1-2, the complete variable domain reads DTGVSQNPRHKITKRGQNVTFRCDPISEHNRLYWYRQTLGQGPEFLTYFQNEAQLEKSRLLSDRFSAERPKGSFSTLEIQRTEQGDSAMYLCASSTFTGGADGYTFGSGTRLTVV.

The genes are TRBV7-9 and TRBJ2-5; 10 nucleotides agree with TRBD1. J lost 3 bases, V lost 1 base, and 2 bases had no gene match. The CDR3 consists of 15 residues. Germline V lookup: CDR1 SEHNR, CDR2 FQNEAQ (reference sequence). The CDR3 bases are TGTGCCAGCAGCTTAGGGACAGGGGGAGAAGAGACCCAGTACTTC. As protein: CASSLGTGGEETQYF.

The chain carries TRBV27 and TRBJ2-5, with D unclear. CDR1 is MNHEY, CDR2 SMNVEV, per germline (reference sequence). V gave up 8 bases and J gave up 4 bases, with 29 bases separating them. The CDR3 is made up of 18 amino acids. CDR3 residues: CASSGRLFETQYPETQYF. CDR3 DNA: TGTGCCAGCTCTGGGCGGCTTTTTGAGACCCAGTACCCAGAGACCCAGTACTTC.

J is TRBJ1-5 and V is TRBV28, with D uncertain. There are 17 residues in the CDR3. The germline CDR1 and CDR2 sequences are MDHEN and SYDVKM. Trimming took off 5 bases at V and 0 bases at J, with 17 bases between the two ends. Here the CDR3 DNA reads TGTGCCAGCAGTCTATTAAGCTTGTGGGGTAGCAATCAGCCCCAGCATTTT. Its translation is CASSLLSLWGSNQPQHF.

In the case of this clone: The sample carries other DNA sequences with the same CDR3. The chain combines TRBV9 with TRBJ2-1; the D is unclear. Trimming removed 2 bases from V and 4 bases from J, with 1 base in between. CDR1 and CDR2 from the germline V gene are SGDLS and YYNGEE. CDR3 size: 11 residues. The CDR3 DNA is TGTGCCAGCAGCGTGTACAATGAGCAGTTCTTC. As protein: CASSVYNEQFF.